The 19 T cell receptor beta chains in this list originate from one sample, sequenced in a study of cytomegalovirus exposure and HLA in healthy donors. The study ran its PCR with 60 Vbeta and 13 Jbeta primers. Clones were read by immunoSEQ multiplex PCR, and TCRdb kept only the in-frame ones, dropping some. The sample contains 150,000 or so clones, roughly 77% of which appear only once. The sequenced sample was PBMCs. The source is a man aged 50 to 60 in good health and CMV-seropositive.

The chain joins TRBV6-1 to TRBJ1-4; the D is unclear. The CDR3 is 14 amino acids. The ends were cut back, 4 bases at V and 0 bases at J, with 6 bases in the middle. CDR1 is MNHNS, CDR2 SASEGT, per germline. In nucleotides, the CDR3 is TGTGCCAGCAGTGTGCGGACAACTAATGAAAAACTGTTTTTT. Its translation is CASSVRTTNEKLFF.

The rearrangement uses TRBV6-6 and TRBJ2-7; 7 bases are shared with TRBD2. Germline values: CDR1 MNHNY, CDR2 SVGAGI (reference sequence). The CDR3 loop spans 14 amino acids. V shed 8 bases and J 3 bases; nucleotides not matched to a gene: 10. The CDR3 loop is CASWEAGIFYEQYF. The CDR3 bases are TGTGCCAGCTGGGAAGCGGGGATCTTCTACGAGCAGTACTTC.

The gene calls are TRBV18 and TRBJ1-4; TRBD1 is a possible D gene (5 bases). In germline, CDR1 is KGHSH, CDR2 LQKENI. V lost 3 bases and J lost 3, with 14 bases in between. The CDR3 runs 16 residues. This CDR3 is CASSPAGQGANEKLFF. The DNA of the CDR3 is TGTGCCAGCTCACCTGCGGGGCAAGGAGCTAATGAAAAACTGTTTTTT.

Of note for this clone: A junction end diverges from the germline sequence, so it may reflect a read error. V gene TRBV7-9 combines with J gene TRBJ2-7, with 7 bases aligning to TRBD2. The CDR3 is 16 amino acids. Germline CDR1 is SEHNR and CDR2 is FQNEAQ (reference sequence). CDR3 DNA: TGTGCCAGCAGCTTACCCCCCGGGACTAACTCCTACGGGCAGTACTTC. This encodes CASSLPPGTNSYGQYF.

This rearrangement joins TRBV18 to TRBJ1-4; D remains unclear. The ends were cut back, 4 bases at V and 0 bases at J, with 24 bases in the middle. Germline lookup yields CDR1 KGHSH and CDR2 LQKENI. The CDR3 has 20 amino acids. For the CDR3, the DNA is TGTGCCAGCTCACGCCAGACGGGGTTGAGGACTCAAGCAACTAATGAAAAACTGTTTTTT. Protein: CASSRQTGLRTQATNEKLFF.

The chain recombines TRBV6-5 with TRBJ2-2; D gene unclear. The CDR3 extends over 14 amino acids. Germline V gives CDR1 MNHEY, CDR2 SVGAGI. Between the trimmed V and J ends, which lost 6 bases and 5 bases, there was a span of 13 bases. CDR3 amino acids: CASSSDLPTGELFF. The CDR3 DNA reads TGTGCCAGCAGCTCCGACTTACCGACCGGGGAGCTGTTTTTT.

DNA for the CDR3: TGTGCCAGCAGCCTTAGCGGGGGGGCCTCGAATGAGCAGTTCTTC. This sequence encodes CASSLSGGASNEQFF. The V call is TRBV2, the J call TRBJ2-1, with TRBD2 identical over 11 bases. This CDR3 spans 15 amino acids. The germline V gene has CDR1 SNHLY and CDR2 FYNNEI. After removal of 6 bases from V and 7 bases from J, the junction contained 8 bases not matched to a gene.

The V call is TRBV10-3, the J call TRBJ2-7; TRBD1 matches 8 bases. Losses at the gene ends were 10 bases for V and 5 bases for J; bases not matched to a gene: 10. The length of the CDR3 is 13 residues. Germline V gives CDR1 ENHRY, CDR2 SYGVKD. CDR3 sequence: CATLQGVLDEQYF. CDR3 DNA: TGTGCCACGCTACAGGGGGTCCTGGACGAGCAGTACTTC.

The rearrangement uses TRBV6-6 and TRBJ2-1; D remains unclear. CDR3 length: 13 amino acids. V lost 1 base to trimming and J lost 7 bases, with 8 bases between them. Germline-derived CDR1 and CDR2 are MNHNY and SVGAGI (reference sequence). This CDR3 is CASSYYAVNEQFF. In nucleotides, the CDR3 is TGTGCCAGCAGTTACTATGCGGTTAATGAGCAGTTCTTC.

The CDR3 DNA sequence: TGTGCCAGCAGCTTAAATACAGGGGATCAGCCCCAGCATTTT. Residues: CASSLNTGDQPQHF. This chain connects TRBV7-9 to TRBJ1-5; 7 positions match TRBD1. Trimming cost V 2 bases and J 5 bases; bases outside gene matches: 3. CDR3 length equals 14 residues. Germline CDR1 SEHNR, CDR2 FQNEAQ (reference sequence).

This clone appeared a single time. The chain uses TRBV11-2 and TRBJ2-3, with a tentative D call TRBD1 (6 bases). The length of the CDR3 is 14 residues. The V gene lost 5 bases and the J gene lost 5 bases, with 14 bases spanning the gap. Germline lookup yields CDR1 SGHAT and CDR2 FQNNGV. The CDR3 here is CASSPDRFKDTQYF. CDR3 nucleotide sequence: TGTGCCAGCAGCCCCGACAGGTTTAAAGATACGCAGTATTTT.

The chain combines TRBV4-3 with TRBJ2-7; D unclear. This CDR3 spans 12 amino acids. With 4 bases removed from V and 6 bases from J, the gap between germline ends came to 10 bases. The germline gives CDR1 LGHNA, CDR2 YSLEER. For the CDR3, the DNA is TGCGCCAGCAGCCGGTCCAGAGGCGAGCAGTACTTC. Protein sequence: CASSRSRGEQYF.

This clone occurred a few times. This chain links TRBV7-9 with TRBJ1-5, with a tentative D call TRBD1 (6 bases). Germline V gene data show CDR1 as SEHNR and CDR2 as FQNEAQ (reference sequence). The CDR3 is 18 amino acids. Trimming left V 4 bases short and J 5 bases short, with 24 bases between. The CDR3 sequence is CASSSTGGGLSRHQPQHF. DNA of the CDR3: TGTGCCAGCAGCTCGACGGGGGGGGGCCTATCTCGTCATCAGCCCCAGCATTTT.

The V call is TRBV27, the J call TRBJ2-5, with D tentatively TRBD2 (6 bases). With 6 bases removed from V and 5 bases from J, the gap between germline ends came to 16 bases. Looked up from germline, CDR1 is MNHEY and CDR2 is SMNVEV (reference sequence). The CDR3 has 14 amino acids. The chain's CDR3 is CASSGPGGWETQYF. CDR3 nucleotides: TGTGCCAGCAGCGGCCCCGGGGGTTGGGAGACCCAGTACTTC.

This clone was seen only a few times. The CDR3 is CASSTRVQPQHF. CDR3 bases: TGTGCCAGTAGTACACGGGTTCAGCCCCAGCATTTT. This chain links TRBV19 with TRBJ1-5; D not resolved. V lost 4 bases and J lost 6, with 7 bases in between. The CDR3 runs 12 residues. Germline V CDR1 and CDR2: LNHDA, SQIVND (reference sequence). Supplemented by reference TRBV19 and TRBJ1-5, the full variable domain reads DGGITQSPKYLFRKEGQNVTLSCEQNLNHDAMYWYRQDPGQGLRLIYYSQIVNDFQKGDIAEGYSVSREKKESFPLTVTSAQKNPTAFYLCASSTRVQPQHFGDGTRLSIL.

The V call is TRBV2, the J call TRBJ1-5; 7 bases fit TRBD1. The CDR3 contains 15 residues. Looked up from germline, CDR1 is SNHLY and CDR2 is FYNNEI. Trimming at V came to 5 bases and at J to 1 base, leaving 5 bases not matched to a gene. The chain's CDR3 is CASSINRGSNQPQHF. The CDR3 nucleotides read TGTGCCAGCAGTATTAACAGGGGAAGCAATCAGCCCCAGCATTTT.

Comments on this clone: The same CDR3 can be traced to other DNA sequences in this sample. The chain is built from TRBV13 and TRBJ2-7, with a possible D match to TRBD2 (6 bases). The germline V gene has CDR1 PRHDT and CDR2 FYEKMQ (reference sequence). The CDR3 is 16 amino acids. Trimming shortened V by 5 bases and J by 0 bases, and 17 bases separated the two germline ends. The DNA for the CDR3 is TGTGCCAGCAGCCCCAGACTGGCGGGGAGCTCCTACGAGCAGTACTTC. This codes for CASSPRLAGSSYEQYF.

The chain carries TRBV4-3 and TRBJ2-7; 10 positions agree with TRBD1. The germline V gene has CDR1 LGHNA and CDR2 YSLEER. V was pared by 1 base and J by 6 bases, with 6 bases of the junction left unmatched. The CDR3 consists of 15 residues. The CDR3, as DNA: TGCGCCAGCAGCCAAGGACAGGGGGCTGTCAGCGAGCAGTACTTC. Translation gives CASSQGQGAVSEQYF.

The rearrangement joins TRBV11-2 to TRBJ1-6; D unclear. Germline CDR1 SGHAT, CDR2 FQNNGV. The V end lost 2 bases, the J end lost 10 bases, and 9 bases lay between the germline ends. The CDR3 consists of 13 residues. As DNA, the CDR3 is TGTGCCAGCAGCTTACAACGGGAATCACCCCTCCACTTT. It translates to CASSLQRESPLHF.